This TCR beta chain was sequenced in a study of radiotherapy plus CTLA-4 blockade in lung cancer. Study background: For about 19% of patients, objective responses occurred, and approximately 33% had disease control. General study findings and limits: Radiotherapy plus ipilimumab was followed by expansion in blood of tumor-derived TCR clones.

Germline CDR1 SGHKS, CDR2 YYEKEE (reference sequence). V dropped 5 bases and J dropped 3; count of bases not matched to a gene: 6. This CDR3 has 14 residues. As concerns this clone: Its antigen remains unidentified.

The protocol was immunoSEQ multiplex PCR, while the TCRdb copy is restricted to in-frame clones and leaves out a portion. Of tens of thousands of clones listed, 82% are singletons. This specimen consisted of peripheral blood, obtained from a patient treated with radiotherapy plus ipilimumab. The chain employs TRBV5-5 and TRBJ2-7; 9 bases agree with TRBD1. The sequence came from a human donor with non-small cell lung cancer that progressed on radiotherapy plus ipilimumab. The CDR3: CASRPPGQGYEQYV. As DNA, the CDR3 is TGTGCCAGCAGGCCTCCGGGACAGGGCTACGAGCAGTACGTC.